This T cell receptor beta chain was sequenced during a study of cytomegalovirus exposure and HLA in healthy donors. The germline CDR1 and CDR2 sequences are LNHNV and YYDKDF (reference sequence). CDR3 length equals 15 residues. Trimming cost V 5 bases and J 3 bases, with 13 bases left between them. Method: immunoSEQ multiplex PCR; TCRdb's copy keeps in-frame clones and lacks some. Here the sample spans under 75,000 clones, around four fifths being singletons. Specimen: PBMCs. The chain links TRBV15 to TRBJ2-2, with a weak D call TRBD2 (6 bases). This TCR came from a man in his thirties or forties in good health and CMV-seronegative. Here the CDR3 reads CATSPGGSDTGELFF. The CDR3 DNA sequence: TGTGCCACCAGCCCCGGGGGTAGCGACACCGGGGAGCTGTTTTTT.